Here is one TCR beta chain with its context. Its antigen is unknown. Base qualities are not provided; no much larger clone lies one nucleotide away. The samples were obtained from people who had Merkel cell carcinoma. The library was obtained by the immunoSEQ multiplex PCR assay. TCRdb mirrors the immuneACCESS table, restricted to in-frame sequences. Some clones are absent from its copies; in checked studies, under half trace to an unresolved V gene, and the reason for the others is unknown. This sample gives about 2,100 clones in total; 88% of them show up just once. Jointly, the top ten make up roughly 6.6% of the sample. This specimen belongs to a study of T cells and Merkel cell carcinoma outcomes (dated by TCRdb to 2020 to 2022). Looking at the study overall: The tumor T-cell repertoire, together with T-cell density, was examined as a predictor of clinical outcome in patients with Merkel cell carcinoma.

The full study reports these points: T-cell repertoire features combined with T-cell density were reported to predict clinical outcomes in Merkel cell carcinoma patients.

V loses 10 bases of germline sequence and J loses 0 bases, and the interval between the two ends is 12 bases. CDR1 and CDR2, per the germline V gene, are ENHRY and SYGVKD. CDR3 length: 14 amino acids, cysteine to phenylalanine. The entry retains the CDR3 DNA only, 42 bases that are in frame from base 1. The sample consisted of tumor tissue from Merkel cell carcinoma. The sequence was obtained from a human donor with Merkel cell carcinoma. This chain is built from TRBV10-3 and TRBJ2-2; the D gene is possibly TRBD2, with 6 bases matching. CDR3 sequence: CATEGLTNTGELFF. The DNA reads TGTGCCACGGAGGGACTTACGAACACCGGGGAGCTGTTTTTT.